Listed here are 9 T cell receptor beta chains from one sample, sequenced in a study of spatial heterogeneity in lung cancer. Points from the study as a whole: In tumors, expanded intratumoral alpha and beta TCR counts tracked mutation counts.

One entry per CDR3 protein results from TCRdb running MiXCR on the 5' RACE reads. The sample gives about 3,400 distinct CDR3 sequences, 5.9% of which show up once; around 14% is in the top ten. Time point: sample taken at primary tumor resection. What these receptors recognize is not known. The sequencing here drew on lung tumor tissue, taken at surgery. All receptors come from a male donor with early-stage non-small cell lung cancer.

By share of the sample, this clonotype is medium-sized. The rearrangement joins TRBV30 to TRBJ1-3; D gene ambiguous. There are 15 residues in the CDR3. The ends were cut back, 0 bases at V and 0 bases at J, with 9 bases in the middle. In germline, CDR1 is GTSNPN, CDR2 SVGIG (reference sequence). The CDR3 is CAWSVGGRSGNTIYF. In DNA form, the CDR3 reads TGTGCCTGGAGTGTGGGAGGCCGCTCTGGAAACACCATATATTTT.

This clonotype is labeled as medium-sized. This chain joins TRBV14 and TRBJ2-7, with no clear D. V shed 4 bases and J shed 2 bases, with 12 bases lying between them. CDR3 length: 14 residues. Germline-derived CDR1 and CDR2 are SGHDN and FVKESK. CDR3 loop: CASSRQPLPYEQYF. CDR3 sequence (DNA): TGTGCCAGCAGCCGACAACCGCTACCCTACGAGCAGTACTTC.

This clonotype counts as medium-sized. The chain recombines TRBV19 with TRBJ2-1, with D possibly matching TRBD1 (6 bases). Germline CDR1 is LNHDA and CDR2 is SQIVND (reference sequence). This CDR3 comprises 14 residues. V dropped 5 bases and J dropped 4 bases, with 12 bases sitting between them. CDR3 nucleotides: TGTGCCAGTAGTCTGCCCCAGGGGTACAATGAGCAGTTCTTC. Translating gives CASSLPQGYNEQFF.

By share, this clonotype ranks as medium-sized. The CDR3 DNA follows: TGTGCCAGCAGCCAAAAAAGCGGGTCGGAGACCCAGTACTTC. Translated, it gives CASSQKSGSETQYF. The genes are TRBV3-1 and TRBJ2-5; possible D gene TRBD2, 6 bases. Trimming shortened V by 2 bases and J by 5 bases, and 12 bases separated the two germline ends. Germline V gives CDR1 LGHDT, CDR2 YNNKEL (reference sequence). The CDR3 extends over 14 amino acids.

This clonotype is medium-sized (0.01 to 0.1%) within its sample. The chain combines TRBV10-2 with TRBJ1-5, with D possibly matching TRBD1 (5 bases). V lost 4 bases and J 9 bases, leaving 16 bases between the germline ends. There are 14 residues in the CDR3. Germline V lookup: CDR1 WSHSY, CDR2 SAAADI. The CDR3: CASSVGDRFGPQHF. In DNA, the CDR3 is TGCGCCAGCAGTGTGGGGGATCGATTTGGGCCCCAGCATTTT.

This clonotype counts as medium-sized. J is TRBJ1-6 and V is TRBV18, with TRBD1 matching 9 bases. The germline gives CDR1 KGHSH, CDR2 LQKENI. V was clipped by 3 bases and J by 10 bases; unmatched bases: 7. CDR3 length: 15 residues. CDR3 sequence reads: CASSPRTGADSPLHF. As DNA, the CDR3 is TGTGCCAGCTCACCGCGGACAGGGGCGGACTCACCCCTCCACTTT.

This clonotype was seen only a few times. This rearrangement joins TRBV28 to TRBJ2-3; D gene unclear. Trimming stripped 5 bases from V and 0 bases from J, with 12 bases between. CDR1 is MDHEN, CDR2 SYDVKM, per germline. The CDR3 sequence is 15 residues long. For the CDR3, the DNA is TGTGCCAGCAGTGCCGACGGATACAGCACAGATACGCAGTATTTT. Translated: CASSADGYSTDTQYF. Supplemented by reference TRBV28 and TRBJ2-3, the full variable domain reads DVKVTQSSRYLVKRTGEKVFLECVQDMDHENMFWYRQDPGLGLRLIYFSYDVKMKEKGDIPEGYSVSREKKERFSLILESASTNQTSMYLCASSADGYSTDTQYFGPGTRLTVL.

This chain joins TRBV28 and TRBJ2-3, with 7 nucleotides matching TRBD2. Germline loops: CDR1 MDHEN, CDR2 SYDVKM. The length of the CDR3 is 15 residues. After removal of 6 bases from V and 2 bases from J, the junction contained 8 bases not matched to a gene. In DNA form, the CDR3 reads TGTGCCAGCAGCCTGGGGGGGATTGCCACAGATACGCAGTATTTT. Translation: CASSLGGIATDTQYF.

By its share, this clonotype is medium-sized. The rearrangement joins TRBV7-9 to TRBJ2-1; D gene uncertain. This CDR3 region has 15 residues. V shed 4 bases and J shed 8 bases, with 18 bases lying between them. The germline V gene encodes CDR1 SEHNR and CDR2 FQNEAQ (reference sequence). The CDR3 loop reads CASSSRVPRRDEQFF. For the CDR3, the DNA is TGTGCCAGCAGCTCCCGAGTCCCTCGAAGGGATGAGCAGTTCTTC.